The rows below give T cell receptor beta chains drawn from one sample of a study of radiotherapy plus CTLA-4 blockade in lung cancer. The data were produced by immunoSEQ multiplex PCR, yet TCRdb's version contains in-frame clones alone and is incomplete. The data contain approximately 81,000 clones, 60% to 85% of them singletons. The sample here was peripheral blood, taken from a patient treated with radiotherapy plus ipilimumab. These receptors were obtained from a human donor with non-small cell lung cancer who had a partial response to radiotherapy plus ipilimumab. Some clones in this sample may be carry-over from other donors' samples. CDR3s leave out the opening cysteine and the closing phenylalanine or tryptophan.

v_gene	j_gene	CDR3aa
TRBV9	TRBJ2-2	ASSPKAVPRGTGELF
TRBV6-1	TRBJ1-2	ASNTRVTNYGYT
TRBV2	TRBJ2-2	ASSVTGIGELF
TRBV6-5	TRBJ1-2	ASSLTGDSGYT
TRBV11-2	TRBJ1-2	ASSSGTGERGYT
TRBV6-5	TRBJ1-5	ASSYGQGTQPQH
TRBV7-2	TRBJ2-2	ASSLGQGGTGELF
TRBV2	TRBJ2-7	ASSARYEQY
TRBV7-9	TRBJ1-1	ASSSPRGLGANTEAF
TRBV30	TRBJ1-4	AWRQFDRFPEKLF
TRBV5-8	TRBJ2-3	ASSGTGGLAGIDTQY
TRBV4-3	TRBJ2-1	ASSPTRGYKQF
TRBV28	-	ATVISGRAYEQY
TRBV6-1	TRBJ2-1	ASSEGIWQRDRF
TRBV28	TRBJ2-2	ASTEPGANTGELF
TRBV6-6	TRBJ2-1	ASSAIEGAEQF